This T cell receptor (beta chain) was retrieved from a study of beta chain features in type 1 diabetes (dated by TCRdb to 2016 to 2019). With regard to the full study: No differences in mean age, gender distribution, total cell number or subset yield were found between patients and healthy donors. Regulatory and stem cell-like memory subsets were obtained from only 8 patients and about eight healthy donors, while naive and central memory subsets were obtained from all 28 donors. A total of roughly 100 million sorted cells were examined across all samples, and the number of cells per subset was strongly correlated with RNA yield. The study compared the TCRB repertoires of sorted circulating CD4+ T cell subsets in recently diagnosed type 1 diabetes patients with those in matched healthy donors.

A word on this clone: Its recognized antigen is unknown. Within one base of it there is no much larger clone, and no base qualities were kept.

The High Capacity cDNA Reverse Transcription Kit was used to reverse transcribe all of the isolated RNA, meaning that expressed TCRB transcripts were what got sequenced. Naive, central memory and regulatory T cell samples underwent deep immunoSEQ sequencing, averaging around 3.7 million total reads per sample. Sorted cells were lysed in RLT buffer, and RNA was extracted using DNase-treated RNeasy Micro or Mini kits according to cell number. To prevent cross-contamination, each cell subset was processed individually, whereas patient and healthy donor samples were processed jointly. The immunoSEQ multiplex PCR was used to amplify TCRB sequences from cDNA, yielding 87-bp fragments that span the CDR3 region. Sequencing of the amplicons was performed on the Illumina HiSeq platform. Per the original workflow: PCR bias was computationally corrected using synthetic template baselines, reads within Hamming distance 2 were collapsed, and singletons that could not be merged were discarded. Reads were aligned against IMGT so that V, D and J genes, CDR3 length and insertions or deletions at six rearrangement sites could be assigned. Within each subset, clonotype counts were normalized to the number of sorted cells before true diversity and Gini coefficients were calculated with the tcR R package. Repertoire sharing was quantified using the overlap coefficient calculated on TCRB nucleotide sequences. The table was pulled from immuneACCESS by TCRdb, which kept in-frame rearrangements only. Such tables lose some clones; where checked, under half of the loss comes from unresolved V genes, and the rest has no known cause. Clone size and V and J calls were adopted from that table, with D and trimming inferred from the DNA. The sample table holds roughly 150,000 clones, of which around 8% were seen once. About 0.6% of the sample is taken by the ten largest.

Overall study results and their limits: In all four CD4+ subsets, TCRB CDR3 length was moderately but significantly shorter in type 1 diabetes patients. Because cDNA was sequenced instead of genomic DNA, activated cells with high expression could be over-represented, although the groups did not differ in activation or CD3 levels. Naive, central memory and regulatory TCRB repertoires appeared to be more alike among patients than among healthy donors. Fewer insertions and more nucleotide deletions at VDJ recombination sites were observed in patients with type 1 diabetes, implying thymic rearrangement abnormalities. Shorter templates might have been favored by PCR, but patient and control samples were amplified and corrected together, so both groups would have been affected equally by any skew. Because the HLA sub-analyses included only small numbers of individuals, any influence of HLA type on TCRB rearrangement was left unresolved.

A single peripheral blood draw of approximately 100 mL on average was collected from each donor into heparinised tubes. A BD FACSAria II and a panel including CD45RO, CCR7, CD25, CD127, CD95 and CD27 were used to sort naive, central memory, regulatory and stem cell-like memory CD4+ T cells. All sorted populations exceeded 98% purity. PBMCs were isolated immediately by Lymphoprep density gradient centrifugation and stained directly without culture. To minimize batch effects, samples were stained and sorted in pairs, one healthy donor with one patient per experiment. This receptor was taken from a man aged 18 to 29 in good health. Sequenced input: central memory CD4+ T cells from blood.

The CDR3 has the sequence CASSSTLGQGYEQYF. The DNA reads as follows: TGTGCCAGCAGTTCCACGTTAGGACAGGGGTACGAGCAGTACTTC. The rearranged segments are TRBV6-5 and TRBJ2-7; 9 bases in the junction line up with TRBD1. There are 15 amino acids in the CDR3, from cysteine to phenylalanine inclusive. Kept here is only the CDR3 DNA, which spans 45 bases and is read in frame from base 1. The germline V gene encodes CDR1 MNHEY and CDR2 SVGAGI. V trim: 4 bases; J trim: 4 bases; unmatched bases: 8.